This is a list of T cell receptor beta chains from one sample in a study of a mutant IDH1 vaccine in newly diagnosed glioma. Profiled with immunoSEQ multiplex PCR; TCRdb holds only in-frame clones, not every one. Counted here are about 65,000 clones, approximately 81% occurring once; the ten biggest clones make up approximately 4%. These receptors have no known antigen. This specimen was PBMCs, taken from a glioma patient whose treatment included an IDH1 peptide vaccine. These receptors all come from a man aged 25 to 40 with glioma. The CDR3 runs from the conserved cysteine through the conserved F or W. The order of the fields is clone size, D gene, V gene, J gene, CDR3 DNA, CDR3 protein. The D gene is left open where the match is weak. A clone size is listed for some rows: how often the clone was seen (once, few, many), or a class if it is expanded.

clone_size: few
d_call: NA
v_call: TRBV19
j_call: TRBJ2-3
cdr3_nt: TGTGCCAGTAGTATAGGTGGCAGGGTGACAGATACGCAGTATTTT
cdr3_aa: CASSIGGRVTDTQYF

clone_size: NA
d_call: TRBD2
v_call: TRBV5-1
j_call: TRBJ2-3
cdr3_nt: TGCGCCAGCAGCACCGGGGGGTACACAGATACGCAGTATTTT
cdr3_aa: CASSTGGYTDTQYF

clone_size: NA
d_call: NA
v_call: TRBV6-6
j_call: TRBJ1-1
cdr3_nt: TGTGCCAGCAGTTATGCGGGCTTTGGTGACACTGAAGCTTTCTTT
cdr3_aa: CASSYAGFGDTEAFF

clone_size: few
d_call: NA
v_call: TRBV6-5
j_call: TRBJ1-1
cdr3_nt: TGTGCCAGCAGCCTCGGACTATTTAACACTGAAGCTTTCTTT
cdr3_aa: CASSLGLFNTEAFF

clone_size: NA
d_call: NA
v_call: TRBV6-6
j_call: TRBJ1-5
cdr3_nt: TGTGCCAGCAGCCAACAAGGCAGGGGAAATCAGCCCCAGCATTTT
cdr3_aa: CASSQQGRGNQPQHF

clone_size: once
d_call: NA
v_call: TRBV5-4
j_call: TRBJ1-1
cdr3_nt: TGTGCCAGCAGCAGTACAGACCTGAACACTGAAGCTTTCTTT
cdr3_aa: CASSSTDLNTEAFF

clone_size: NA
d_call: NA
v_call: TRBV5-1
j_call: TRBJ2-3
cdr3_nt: TGCGCCAGCAGCTTGGAGGGGCCCCCTGGGACAGATACGCAGTATTTT
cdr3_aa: CASSLEGPPGTDTQYF

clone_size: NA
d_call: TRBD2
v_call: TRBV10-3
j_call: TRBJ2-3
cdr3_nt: TGTGCCATCAGTAAAGCGGGGGGCACAGATACGCAGTATTTT
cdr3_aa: CAISKAGGTDTQYF

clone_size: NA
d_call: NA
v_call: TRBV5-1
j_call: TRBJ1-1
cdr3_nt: TGCGCCAGCAGCTTTGCCCAGGAAGCTTTCTTT
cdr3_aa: CASSFAQEAFF

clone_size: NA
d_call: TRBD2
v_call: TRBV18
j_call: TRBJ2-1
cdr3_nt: TGTGCCAGCTCACCACTGACTAGCGGGGGCCGCAATGAGCAGTTCTTC
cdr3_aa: CASSPLTSGGRNEQFF

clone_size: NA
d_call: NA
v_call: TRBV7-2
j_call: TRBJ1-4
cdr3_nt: TGTGCCAGCAGCTTAGCTGGGGACAAGTTAAAACTGTTTTTT
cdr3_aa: CASSLAGDKLKLFF

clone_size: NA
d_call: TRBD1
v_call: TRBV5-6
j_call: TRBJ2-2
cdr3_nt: TGTGCCAGCAGCTTGGGACAGGGGTACTCGAACACCGGGGAGCTGTTTTTT
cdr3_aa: CASSLGQGYSNTGELFF

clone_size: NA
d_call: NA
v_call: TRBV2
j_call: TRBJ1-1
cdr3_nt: TGTGCCAACCCGACAACCGGGACACTTAACACTGAAGCTTTCTTT
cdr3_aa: CANPTTGTLNTEAFF

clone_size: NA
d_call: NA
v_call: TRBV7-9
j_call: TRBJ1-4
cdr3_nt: TGTGCCAGCAGCGGCCAATGGGGAACTAATGAAAAACTGTTTTTT
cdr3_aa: CASSGQWGTNEKLFF

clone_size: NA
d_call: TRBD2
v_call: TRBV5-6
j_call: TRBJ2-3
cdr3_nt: TGTGCCAGCACCTCGCGGGGCGGGGGGTGGACAGATACGCAGTATTTT
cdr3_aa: CASTSRGGGWTDTQYF

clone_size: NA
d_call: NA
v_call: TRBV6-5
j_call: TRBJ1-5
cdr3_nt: TGTGCCAGCAGTTTAAGGGGGACCCTTAGCAATCAGCCCCAGCATTTT
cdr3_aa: CASSLRGTLSNQPQHF

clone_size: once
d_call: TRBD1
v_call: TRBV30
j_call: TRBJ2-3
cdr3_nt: TGTGCCTGGCAGACAGGGGCAGCCACAGATACGCAGTATTTT
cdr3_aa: CAWQTGAATDTQYF

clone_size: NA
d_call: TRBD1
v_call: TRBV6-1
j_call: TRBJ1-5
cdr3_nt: TGTGCCAGCAAGTTACAGGGGGCTTCGATCGACGTTGTGCATTTT
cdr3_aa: CASKLQGASIDVVHF

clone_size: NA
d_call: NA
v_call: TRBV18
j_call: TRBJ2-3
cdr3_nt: TGTGCCAGCTCCGACGTGGGAGCGGCCACAGATACGCAGTATTTT
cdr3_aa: CASSDVGAATDTQYF

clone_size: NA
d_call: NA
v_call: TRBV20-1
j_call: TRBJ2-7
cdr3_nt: TGCAGTGCTTCCAACTCCTACGAGCAGTACTTC
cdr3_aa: CSASNSYEQYF